This T cell receptor beta chain was captured by sequencing in a study of shared clonotypes between healthy human individuals. Germline lookup yields CDR1 SGHKS and CDR2 YYEKEE (reference sequence). The length of the CDR3 is 17 residues. Trimming took 0 bases from V and 4 from J, leaving 19 bases between them. Clones were read by immunoSEQ multiplex PCR, and TCRdb kept only the in-frame ones, dropping some. This sample carries about 1.5 million clones, approximately 98% of them seen once, and the ten largest clones take 0.4% to 0.45%. Material: naive CD4+ T cells sorted from blood. Subset described: CD45RA+ positively selected. The TCR sequence derives from a man aged 30-40 years in good health. V is TRBV5-5 and J is TRBJ2-5, with a tentative D call TRBD1 (6 bases). For the CDR3, the DNA is TGTGCCAGCAGCTTGGGGCCCTTACACAGGGACGGAGAGACCCAGTACTTC. Translating gives CASSLGPLHRDGETQYF.